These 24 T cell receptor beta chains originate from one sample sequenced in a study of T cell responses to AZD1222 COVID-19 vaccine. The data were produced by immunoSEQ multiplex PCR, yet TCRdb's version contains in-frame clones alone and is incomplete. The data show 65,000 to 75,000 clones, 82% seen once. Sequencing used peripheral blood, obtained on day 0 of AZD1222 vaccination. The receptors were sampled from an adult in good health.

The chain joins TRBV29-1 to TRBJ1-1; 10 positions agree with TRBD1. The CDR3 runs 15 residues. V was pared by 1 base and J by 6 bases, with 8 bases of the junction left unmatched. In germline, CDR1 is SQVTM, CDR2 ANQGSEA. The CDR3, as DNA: TGCAGCGTTGAAGGCCTCCGGGACAGGGGCCCTGAAGCTTTCTTT. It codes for CSVEGLRDRGPEAFF. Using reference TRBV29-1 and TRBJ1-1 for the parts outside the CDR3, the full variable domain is SAVISQKPSRDICQRGTSLTIQCQVDSQVTMMFWYRQQPGQSLTLIATANQGSEATYESGFVIDKFPISRPNLTFSTLTVSNMSPEDSSIYLCSVEGLRDRGPEAFFGQGTRLTVV.

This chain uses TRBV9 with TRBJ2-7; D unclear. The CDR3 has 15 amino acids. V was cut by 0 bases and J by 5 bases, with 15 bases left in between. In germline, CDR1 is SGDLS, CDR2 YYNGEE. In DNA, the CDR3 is TGTGCCAGCAGCGTAGGGGTGACTCTAGGTAACGAGCAGTACTTC. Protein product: CASSVGVTLGNEQYF.

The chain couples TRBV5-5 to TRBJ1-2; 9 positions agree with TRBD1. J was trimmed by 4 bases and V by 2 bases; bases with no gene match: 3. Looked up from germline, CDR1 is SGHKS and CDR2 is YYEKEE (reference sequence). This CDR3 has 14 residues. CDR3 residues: CASSLQGAIYGYTF. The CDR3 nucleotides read TGTGCCAGCAGCTTACAGGGGGCGATCTATGGCTACACCTTC. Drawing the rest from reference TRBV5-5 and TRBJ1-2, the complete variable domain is DAGVTQSPTHLIKTRGQQVTLRCSPISGHKSVSWYQQVLGQGPQFIFQYYEKEERGRGNFPDRFSARQFPNYSSELNVNALLLGDSALYLCASSLQGAIYGYTFGSGTRLTVV.

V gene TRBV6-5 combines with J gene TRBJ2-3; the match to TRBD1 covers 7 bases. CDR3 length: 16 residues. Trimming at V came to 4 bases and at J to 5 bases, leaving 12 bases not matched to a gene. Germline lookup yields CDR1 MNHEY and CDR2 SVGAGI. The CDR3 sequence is CASSSRQGQWGDTQYF. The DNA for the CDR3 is TGTGCCAGCAGTTCCCGACAGGGTCAGTGGGGAGATACGCAGTATTTT.

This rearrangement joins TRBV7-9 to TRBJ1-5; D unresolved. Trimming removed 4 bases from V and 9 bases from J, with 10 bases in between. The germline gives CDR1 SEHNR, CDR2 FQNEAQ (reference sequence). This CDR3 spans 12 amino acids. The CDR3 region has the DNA TGTGCCAGCAGCTCCATGGTTTCGCCCCAGCATTTT. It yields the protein CASSSMVSPQHF.

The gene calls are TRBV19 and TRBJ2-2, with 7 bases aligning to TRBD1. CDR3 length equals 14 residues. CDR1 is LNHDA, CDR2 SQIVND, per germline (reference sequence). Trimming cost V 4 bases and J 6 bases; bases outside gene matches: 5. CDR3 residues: CASSSDREAGELFF. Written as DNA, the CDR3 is TGTGCCAGTAGTAGCGACAGGGAAGCCGGGGAGCTGTTTTTT.

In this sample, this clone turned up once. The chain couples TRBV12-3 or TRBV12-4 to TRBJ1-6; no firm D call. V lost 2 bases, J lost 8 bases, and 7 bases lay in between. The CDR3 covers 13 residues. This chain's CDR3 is CASSLTADSPLHF. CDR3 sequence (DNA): TGTGCCAGCAGTTTAACGGCCGATTCACCCCTCCACTTT.

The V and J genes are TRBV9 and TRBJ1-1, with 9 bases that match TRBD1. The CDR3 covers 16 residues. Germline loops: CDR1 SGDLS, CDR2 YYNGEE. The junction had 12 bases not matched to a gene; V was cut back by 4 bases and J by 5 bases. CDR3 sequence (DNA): TGTGCCAGCAGCCCCGACGCGACAGGGGGTGGGACTGAAGCTTTCTTT. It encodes CASSPDATGGGTEAFF.

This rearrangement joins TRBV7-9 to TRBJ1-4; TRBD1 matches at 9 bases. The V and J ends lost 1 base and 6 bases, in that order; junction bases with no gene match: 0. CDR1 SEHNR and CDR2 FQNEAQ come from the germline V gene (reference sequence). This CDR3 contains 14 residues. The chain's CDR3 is CASSLGQGDEKLFF. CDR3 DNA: TGTGCCAGCAGCTTAGGACAGGGGGATGAAAAACTGTTTTTT.

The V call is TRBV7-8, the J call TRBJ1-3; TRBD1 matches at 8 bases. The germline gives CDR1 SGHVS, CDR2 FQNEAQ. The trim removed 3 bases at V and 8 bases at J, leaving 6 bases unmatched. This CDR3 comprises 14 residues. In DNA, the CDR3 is TGTGCCAGCAGCTTGGACAGGGAGGTGGACACCATATATTTT. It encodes CASSLDREVDTIYF.

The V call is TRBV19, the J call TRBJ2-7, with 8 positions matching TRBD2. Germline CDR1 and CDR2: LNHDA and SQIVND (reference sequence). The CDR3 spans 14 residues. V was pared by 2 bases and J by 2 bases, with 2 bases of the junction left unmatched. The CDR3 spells CASSIMGLAYEQYF. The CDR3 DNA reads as TGTGCCAGTAGTATAATGGGACTAGCCTACGAGCAGTACTTC.

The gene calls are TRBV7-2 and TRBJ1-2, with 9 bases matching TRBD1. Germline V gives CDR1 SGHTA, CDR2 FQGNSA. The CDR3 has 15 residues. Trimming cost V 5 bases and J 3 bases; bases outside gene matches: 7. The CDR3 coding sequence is TGTGCCAGCAGCCCCCGGGACAGGGTCGACTATGGCTACACCTTC. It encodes CASSPRDRVDYGYTF.

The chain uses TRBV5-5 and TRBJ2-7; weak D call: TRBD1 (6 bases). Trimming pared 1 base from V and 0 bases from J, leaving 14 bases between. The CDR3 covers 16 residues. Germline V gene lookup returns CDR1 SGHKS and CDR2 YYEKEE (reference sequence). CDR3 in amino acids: CASSLRWQGSSYEQYF. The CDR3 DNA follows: TGTGCCAGCAGCTTGCGGTGGCAGGGGAGCTCCTACGAGCAGTACTTC.

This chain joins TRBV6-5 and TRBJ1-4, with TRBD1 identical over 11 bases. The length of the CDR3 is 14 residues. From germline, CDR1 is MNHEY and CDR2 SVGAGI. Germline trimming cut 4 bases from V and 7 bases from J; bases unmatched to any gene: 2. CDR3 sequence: CASSWTGGVEKLFF. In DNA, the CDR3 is TGTGCCAGCAGTTGGACAGGGGGCGTTGAAAAACTGTTTTTT.

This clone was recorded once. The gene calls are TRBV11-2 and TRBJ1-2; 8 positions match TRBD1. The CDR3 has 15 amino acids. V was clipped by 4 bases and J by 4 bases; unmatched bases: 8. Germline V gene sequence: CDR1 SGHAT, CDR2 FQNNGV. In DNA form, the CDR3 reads TGTGCCAGCAGCTCGTCCCCCGGGACAGGCTATGGCTACACCTTC. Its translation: CASSSSPGTGYGYTF.

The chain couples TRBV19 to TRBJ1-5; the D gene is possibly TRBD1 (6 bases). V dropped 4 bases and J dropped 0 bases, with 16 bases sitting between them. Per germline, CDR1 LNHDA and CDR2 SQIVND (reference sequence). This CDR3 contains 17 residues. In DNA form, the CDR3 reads TGTGCCAGTAGTACAAGGGGGGCCCCCTATAGCAATCAGCCCCAGCATTTT. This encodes CASSTRGAPYSNQPQHF.

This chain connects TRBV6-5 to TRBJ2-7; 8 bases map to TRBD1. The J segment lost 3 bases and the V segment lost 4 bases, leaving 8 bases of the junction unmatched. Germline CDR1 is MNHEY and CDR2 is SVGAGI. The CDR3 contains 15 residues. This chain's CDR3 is CASSWGDRRNYEQYF. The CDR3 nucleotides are TGTGCCAGCAGTTGGGGGGACAGGAGAAACTACGAGCAGTACTTC.

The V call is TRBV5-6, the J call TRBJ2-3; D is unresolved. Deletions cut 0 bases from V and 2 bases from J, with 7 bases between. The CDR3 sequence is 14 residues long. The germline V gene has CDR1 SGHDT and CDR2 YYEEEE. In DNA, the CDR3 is TGTGCCAGCAGCTTGGAGGTTTTCACAGATACGCAGTATTTT. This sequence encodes CASSLEVFTDTQYF.

The CDR3 bases are TGTGCCAGCAGGACAGGGGTTACCGGGGAGCTGTTTTTT. This gives the protein CASRTGVTGELFF. This chain connects TRBV9 to TRBJ2-2; TRBD1 aligns across 8 bases. The ends lost 5 bases at V and 5 bases at J; junction bases unmatched: 2. CDR1 SGDLS and CDR2 YYNGEE come from the germline V gene. The CDR3 runs 13 residues.

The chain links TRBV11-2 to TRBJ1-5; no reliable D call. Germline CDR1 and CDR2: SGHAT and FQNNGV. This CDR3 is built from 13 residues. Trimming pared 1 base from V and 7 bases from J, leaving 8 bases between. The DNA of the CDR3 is TGTGCCAGCAGCTTAGGATCAGTCCAGCCCCAGCATTTT. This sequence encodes CASSLGSVQPQHF.

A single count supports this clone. CDR3 region: CASSLGSGGFYNEQFF. CDR3 coding DNA: TGTGCCAGCAGCTTAGGTTCGGGGGGGTTCTACAATGAGCAGTTCTTC. V usage is TRBV11-2 and J usage is TRBJ2-1, with 8 bases identical to TRBD2. CDR1 is SGHAT and CDR2 is FQNNGV in the germline V gene. V trimming: 1 base; J trimming: 3 bases; junction bases outside the gene matches: 5. The CDR3 has 16 residues.

The CDR3 reads CASSYHGGSGANVLTF. The DNA for the CDR3 is TGTGCCAGCAGTTATCATGGAGGCTCCGGGGCCAACGTCCTGACTTTC. The chain has TRBV6-2 or TRBV6-3 and TRBJ2-6; tentatively, D is TRBD2 (5 bases). CDR1 MNHEY and CDR2 SVGEGT come from the germline V gene. V lost 3 bases to trimming and J lost 4 bases, with 13 bases between them. CDR3 length: 16 amino acids.

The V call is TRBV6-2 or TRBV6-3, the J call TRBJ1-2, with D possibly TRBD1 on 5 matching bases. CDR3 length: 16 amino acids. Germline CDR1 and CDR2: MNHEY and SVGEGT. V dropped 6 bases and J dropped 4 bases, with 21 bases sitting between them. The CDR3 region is CASSPDGPGWVYGYTF. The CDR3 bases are TGTGCCAGCAGCCCGGACGGCCCAGGGTGGGTCTATGGCTACACCTTC.

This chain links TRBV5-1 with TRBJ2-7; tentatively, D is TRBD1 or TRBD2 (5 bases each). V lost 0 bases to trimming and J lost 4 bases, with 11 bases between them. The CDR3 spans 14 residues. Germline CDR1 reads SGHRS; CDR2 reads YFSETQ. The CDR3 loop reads CASSLGGEGYEQYF. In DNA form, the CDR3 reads TGCGCCAGCAGCTTGGGGGGAGAGGGGTACGAGCAGTACTTC.